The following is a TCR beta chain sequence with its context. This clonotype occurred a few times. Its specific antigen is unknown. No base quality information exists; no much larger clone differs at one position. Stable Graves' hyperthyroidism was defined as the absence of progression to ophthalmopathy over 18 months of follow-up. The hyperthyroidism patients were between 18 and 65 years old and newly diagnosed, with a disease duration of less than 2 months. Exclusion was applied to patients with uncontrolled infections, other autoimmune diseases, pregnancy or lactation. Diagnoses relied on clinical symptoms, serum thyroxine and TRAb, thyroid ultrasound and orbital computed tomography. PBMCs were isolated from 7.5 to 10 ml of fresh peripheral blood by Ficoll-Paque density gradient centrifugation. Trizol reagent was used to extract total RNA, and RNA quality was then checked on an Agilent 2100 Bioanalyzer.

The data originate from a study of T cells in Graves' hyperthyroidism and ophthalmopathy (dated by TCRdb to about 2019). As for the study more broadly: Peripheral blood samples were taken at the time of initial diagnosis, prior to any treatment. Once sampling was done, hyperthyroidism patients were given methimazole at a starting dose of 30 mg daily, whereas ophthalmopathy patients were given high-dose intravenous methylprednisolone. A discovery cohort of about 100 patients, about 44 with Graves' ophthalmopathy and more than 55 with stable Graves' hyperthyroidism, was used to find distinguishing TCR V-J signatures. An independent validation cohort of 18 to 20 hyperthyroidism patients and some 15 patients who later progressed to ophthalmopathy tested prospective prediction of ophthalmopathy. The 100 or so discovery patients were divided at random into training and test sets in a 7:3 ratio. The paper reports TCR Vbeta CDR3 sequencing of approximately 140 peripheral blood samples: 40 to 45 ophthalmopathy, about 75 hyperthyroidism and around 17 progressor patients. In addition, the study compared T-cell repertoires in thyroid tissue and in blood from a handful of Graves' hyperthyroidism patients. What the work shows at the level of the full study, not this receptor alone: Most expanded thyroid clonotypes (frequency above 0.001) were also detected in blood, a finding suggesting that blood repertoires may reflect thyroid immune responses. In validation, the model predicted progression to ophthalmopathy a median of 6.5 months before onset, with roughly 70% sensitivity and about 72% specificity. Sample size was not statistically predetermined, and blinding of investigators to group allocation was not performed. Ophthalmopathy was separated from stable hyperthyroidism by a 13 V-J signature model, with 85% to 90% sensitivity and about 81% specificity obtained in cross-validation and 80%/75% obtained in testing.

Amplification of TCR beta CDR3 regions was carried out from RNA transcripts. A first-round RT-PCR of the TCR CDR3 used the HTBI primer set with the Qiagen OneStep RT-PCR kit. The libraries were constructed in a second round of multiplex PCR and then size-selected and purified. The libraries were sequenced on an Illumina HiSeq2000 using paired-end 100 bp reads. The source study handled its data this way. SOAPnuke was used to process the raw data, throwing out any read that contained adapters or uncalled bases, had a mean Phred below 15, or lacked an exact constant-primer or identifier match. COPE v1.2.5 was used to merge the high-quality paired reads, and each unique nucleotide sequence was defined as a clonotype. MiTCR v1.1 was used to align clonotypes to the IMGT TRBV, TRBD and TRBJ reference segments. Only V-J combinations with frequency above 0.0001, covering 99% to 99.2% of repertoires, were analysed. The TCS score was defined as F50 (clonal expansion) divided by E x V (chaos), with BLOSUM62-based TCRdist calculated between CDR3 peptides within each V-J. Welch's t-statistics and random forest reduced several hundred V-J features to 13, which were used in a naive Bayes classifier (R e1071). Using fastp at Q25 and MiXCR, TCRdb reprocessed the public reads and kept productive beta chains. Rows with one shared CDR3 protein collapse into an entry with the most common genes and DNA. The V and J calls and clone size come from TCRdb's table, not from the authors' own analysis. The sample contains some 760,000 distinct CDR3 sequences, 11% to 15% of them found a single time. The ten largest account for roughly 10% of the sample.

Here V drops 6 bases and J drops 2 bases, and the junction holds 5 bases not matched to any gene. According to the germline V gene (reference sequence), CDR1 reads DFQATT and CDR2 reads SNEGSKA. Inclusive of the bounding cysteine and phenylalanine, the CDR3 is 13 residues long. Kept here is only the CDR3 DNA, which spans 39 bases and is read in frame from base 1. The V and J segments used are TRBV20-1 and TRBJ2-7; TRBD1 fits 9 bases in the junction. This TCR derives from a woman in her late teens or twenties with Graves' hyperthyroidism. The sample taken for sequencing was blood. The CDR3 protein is CSASTGGPYEQYF. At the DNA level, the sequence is TGCAGTGCCTCCACAGGGGGCCCCTACGAGCAGTACTTC.